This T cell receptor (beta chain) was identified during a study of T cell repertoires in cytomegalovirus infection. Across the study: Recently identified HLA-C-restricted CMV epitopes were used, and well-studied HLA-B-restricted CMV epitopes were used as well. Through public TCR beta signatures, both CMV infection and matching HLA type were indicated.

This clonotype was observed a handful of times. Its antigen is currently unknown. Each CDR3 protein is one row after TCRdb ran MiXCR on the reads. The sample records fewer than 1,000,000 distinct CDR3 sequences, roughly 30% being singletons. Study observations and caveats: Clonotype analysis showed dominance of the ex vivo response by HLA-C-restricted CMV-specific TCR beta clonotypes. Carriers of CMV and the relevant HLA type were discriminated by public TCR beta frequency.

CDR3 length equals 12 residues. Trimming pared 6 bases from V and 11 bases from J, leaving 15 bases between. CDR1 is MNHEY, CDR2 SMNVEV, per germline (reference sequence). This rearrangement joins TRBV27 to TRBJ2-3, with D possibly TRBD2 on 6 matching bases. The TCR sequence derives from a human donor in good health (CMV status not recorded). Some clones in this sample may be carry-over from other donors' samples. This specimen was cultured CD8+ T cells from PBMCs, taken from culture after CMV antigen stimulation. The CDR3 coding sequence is TGTGCCAGCAGCACCGGGGGTAGGGAGCAGTATTTT. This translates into CASSTGGREQYF.